Following are 18 T cell receptor beta chains from one sample sequenced in a study of molecular identifiers for immune sequencing clone quantification. MiXCR was run by TCRdb on the PCR reads, yielding one entry per CDR3 protein. Of 300,000 to 400,000 distinct CDR3 sequences listed, about 20% are singletons. Sequenced material: naive CD8+ T cells from blood, with Jurkat cell RNA spiked in. Subset in this sample: FACS-sorted CD8+CD4-CCR7+CD45RA+ naive T cells. Every receptor here comes from a human donor in good health. Some libraries in this study had Jurkat cell RNA spiked in.

This clonotype was counted ten times or more. This rearrangement joins TRBV6-2 or TRBV6-3 to TRBJ1-1, with 8 bases identical to TRBD1. Germline V CDR1 and CDR2: MNHEY, SVGEGT. This CDR3 spans 17 amino acids. The V segment lost 2 bases and the J segment 4 bases; nucleotides outside the gene matches: 12. The CDR3 is CASSYRTGSGESTEAFF. Here the CDR3 DNA reads TGTGCCAGCAGTTACCGGACAGGGAGTGGGGAGAGCACTGAAGCTTTCTTT.

This clonotype was observed many times. The CDR3 protein is CASSTSSWSRPYEQYF. The DNA of the CDR3 is TGTGCCAGCAGCACGTCCTCTTGGTCCCGTCCCTACGAGCAGTACTTC. The chain couples TRBV28 to TRBJ2-7, with D uncertain. V lost 6 bases, J lost 2 bases, and 20 bases lay in between. Germline values: CDR1 MDHEN, CDR2 SYDVKM. There are 16 residues in the CDR3.

A note on this clonotype: A much larger clone lies one base from this, so it may be a read error. As the CDR3 is not closed by the conserved phenylalanine or tryptophan, this likely results from a read error. This chain connects TRBV14 to TRBJ1-1; D possibly corresponds to TRBD1 (5 bases). The CDR3 is 12 amino acids. V was shortened by 3 bases and J by 10 bases, with 12 bases between the two germline ends. The germline gives CDR1 SGHDN, CDR2 FVKESK. In DNA, the CDR3 is TGTGCCAGCAGCCAGGACACCTTTCGAGCTTTCCTT. Translated: CASSQDTFRAFL.

There are many counts of this clonotype. The chain recombines TRBV29-1 with TRBJ1-2; 10 nucleotides match TRBD1. The length of the CDR3 is 13 residues. Germline V CDR1 and CDR2: SQVTM, ANQGSEA. Trimming removed 8 bases from V and 7 bases from J; junction bases left unmatched: 10. In DNA form, the CDR3 reads TGCAGCACTCGACAGGGGGCCCTTTCTGGCTACACCTTC. It translates to CSTRQGALSGYTF.

The chain couples TRBV4-3 to TRBJ2-7; 7 nucleotides align to TRBD2. The germline gives CDR1 LGHNA, CDR2 YSLEER. This CDR3 is built from 15 residues. V lost 3 bases to trimming and J lost 4 bases; unmatched junction nucleotides: 9. CDR3 loop: CASSQEWDYLYEQYF. The CDR3 DNA is TGCGCCAGCAGCCAGGAATGGGACTACCTATACGAGCAGTACTTC.

There are many counts of this clonotype. The chain employs TRBV4-1 and TRBJ2-3; D gene ambiguous. The V end lost 5 bases, the J end lost 4 bases, and 7 bases lay between the germline ends. Per the germline V gene, CDR1 is MGHRA and CDR2 is YSYEKL. The CDR3 consists of 12 residues. The CDR3 coding sequence is TGCGCCAGCAGCTTTGATGCAGATACGCAGTATTTT. Residues: CASSFDADTQYF.

This clonotype was found a few times. The gene calls are TRBV6-2 or TRBV6-3 and TRBJ2-5, with TRBD2 identical over 12 bases. J lost 7 bases, V lost 5 bases, and 11 bases had no gene match. Germline CDR1 and CDR2: MNHEY and SVGEGT. The CDR3 covers 16 residues. The CDR3 spells CASSQGRTSGTGTQYF. The CDR3, as DNA: TGTGCCAGCAGTCAAGGCCGGACTAGCGGGACCGGGACCCAGTACTTC.

This clonotype appeared a few times. This chain uses TRBV6-2 or TRBV6-3 with TRBJ1-5, with TRBD1 matching 8 bases. The CDR3 extends over 14 amino acids. Germline-derived CDR1 and CDR2 are MNHEY and SVGEGT. J was trimmed by 3 bases and V by 6 bases; bases with no gene match: 4. The CDR3 reads CASSSGGVNQPQHF. In DNA form, the CDR3 reads TGTGCCAGCAGCTCAGGGGGCGTCAATCAGCCCCAGCATTTT.

This clonotype was seen at least ten times. The chain has TRBV19 and TRBJ2-7; no clear D. Per germline, CDR1 LNHDA and CDR2 SQIVND (reference sequence). Between the trimmed V and J ends, which lost 1 base and 2 bases, there was a span of 15 bases. This CDR3 has 16 residues. CDR3 protein: CASSIVEDASTYEQYF. CDR3 bases: TGTGCCAGTAGTATAGTAGAGGACGCATCCACCTACGAGCAGTACTTC.

Note on this clonotype: This may arise from a read error, as a much more abundant clone is one base away. This chain connects TRBV11-2 to TRBJ2-1; D is possibly TRBD1 (5 bases). Per germline, CDR1 SGHAT and CDR2 FQNNGV. The CDR3 is made up of 15 amino acids. The CDR3 loop reads CASSLLARWGDEQSF. In DNA form, the CDR3 reads TGTGCCAGCAGCTTACTTGCCAGGTGGGGCGATGAGCAGTCCTTC.

This clonotype was seen repeatedly, ten times or more. This sequence joins TRBV29-1 and TRBJ1-4; possibly TRBD1 for D (6 bases). Trimming removed 7 bases at V and 4 bases at J, with 13 bases between. This CDR3 region has 13 residues. CDR1 SQVTM and CDR2 ANQGSEA come from the germline V gene. The CDR3 DNA reads TGCAGCGCCGAGGGGGACCATAATGAAAAACTGTTTTTT. Protein sequence: CSAEGDHNEKLFF.

In DNA, the CDR3 is TGCGCTTACCGGGGTCCTGGAAACACCATATATTTT. Residues: CAYRGPGNTIYF. The chain carries TRBV4-3 and TRBJ1-3, with D hard to call. CDR1 and CDR2 from the germline V gene are LGHNA and YSLEER. This CDR3 is built from 12 residues.

This clonotype was found many times. The gene calls are TRBV6-5 and TRBJ2-7; 7 bases are shared with TRBD1. This CDR3 is 15 amino acids long. Germline CDR1 and CDR2: MNHEY and SVGAGI. The trim removed 0 bases at V and 2 bases at J, leaving 4 bases unmatched. The CDR3 protein is CASSYSGTATYEQYF. The CDR3 coding sequence is TGTGCCAGCAGTTACTCGGGGACAGCTACCTACGAGCAGTACTTC.

On this clonotype itself: It may be a read error: a sequence one base away is much more abundant. The genes are TRBV20-1 and TRBJ1-1; 7 positions agree with TRBD1. Germline CDR1 DFQATT, CDR2 SNEGSKA (reference sequence). The V gene end was trimmed by 6 bases and the J gene end by 4 bases; junction bases not matched to a gene: 8. CDR3 length: 13 residues. The CDR3, as DNA: TGCAGTGCCAGGGACAGCTGGGGCACTGAAGCTTTCTTT. Protein: CSARDSWGTEAFF.

This clonotype was seen more than once but under ten times. This chain connects TRBV28 to TRBJ2-7; a possible D gene is TRBD2 (5 bases). V lost 3 bases and J lost 0, with 18 bases in between. This CDR3 has 17 residues. From germline, CDR1 is MDHEN and CDR2 SYDVKM. This chain's CDR3 is CASSFPTERAPSYEQYF. In nucleotides, the CDR3 is TGTGCCAGCAGTTTTCCCACGGAGAGGGCCCCCTCCTACGAGCAGTACTTC. The whole variable domain, remainder taken from reference TRBV28 and TRBJ2-7, is DVKVTQSSRYLVKRTGEKVFLECVQDMDHENMFWYRQDPGLGLRLIYFSYDVKMKEKGDIPEGYSVSREKKERFSLILESASTNQTSMYLCASSFPTERAPSYEQYFGPGTRLTVT.

With regard to this clonotype: The junction does not match germline at one end; this may be a read error. CDR3 region: CGSSYQGHPATDTQYF. Written as DNA, the CDR3 is TGTGGCAGCAGTTACCAGGGCCACCCAGCCACAGATACGCAGTATTTT. The rearrangement uses TRBV6-2 or TRBV6-3 and TRBJ2-3; D possibly corresponds to TRBD1 (5 bases). Germline V gives CDR1 MNHEY, CDR2 SVGEGT. The CDR3 covers 16 residues.

The V call is TRBV7-2, the J call TRBJ2-3; D may be TRBD2 (5 bases). Germline assignment: CDR1 SGHTA and CDR2 FQGNSA. The CDR3 runs to 12 residues. V lost 5 bases, J lost 10 bases, and 13 bases lay in between. The CDR3 DNA reads as TGTGCCAGCAGCCTCTACCAGGAGGCGCAGTATTTT. Translated: CASSLYQEAQYF.

This clonotype was detected only a few times. The rearrangement joins TRBV4-3 to TRBJ2-7, with 10 bases matching TRBD1. The CDR3 is made up of 16 amino acids. Germline assignment: CDR1 LGHNA and CDR2 YSLEER. After removal of 1 base from V and 7 bases from J, the junction contained 10 bases not matched to a gene. CDR3 nucleotides: TGCGCCAGCAGCCAAGTAGGGGGACAGGGGCGAAGGGAGCAGTACTTC. It encodes CASSQVGGQGRREQYF.